These 15 T cell receptor beta chains share one sample of origin, sequenced in a study of CXCR3-negative and CXCR3-positive naive CD8 T cells. Preparation of TRB cDNA libraries relied on 5' RACE carrying UMI labels. Reprocessing the 5' RACE reads, TCRdb reports a single entry for every CDR3 protein and omits DNA. The sample's table shows roughly 59,000 distinct CDR3 sequences. Notes on the study in general: For CXCR3-positive naive cells, TRB CDR3s were more hydrophobic than those of CXCR3-negative naive cells.

These TCRs' antigens remain unknown. Sequencing was performed on naive CXCR3+ CD8+ T cells from blood. Subset defined: CD45RO-CCR7+CD27+CD95- naive CD8+ T cells expressing CXCR3 (TNR3+). The receptors stem from a human donor in good health. Some clones in this sample may be carry-over from other donors' samples.

The rearrangement uses TRBV28 and TRBJ2-1; with no DNA, the TCRdb D assignment of TRBD1 cannot be verified. Germline V lookup: CDR1 MDHEN, CDR2 SYDVKM. CDR3 length equals 14 residues. The CDR3 region is CASPDRVRMNEQFF.

The chain carries TRBV20-1 and TRBJ2-3; no DNA is available, so the TRBD2 call from TCRdb remains unchecked. The CDR3 consists of 15 residues. Looked up from germline, CDR1 is DFQATT and CDR2 is SNEGSKA (reference sequence). Here the CDR3 reads CSARDLEVSTDTQYF.

The chain couples TRBV4-1 to TRBJ2-2; TCRdb picks TRBD2, but there is no DNA to check that call. CDR3 size: 18 residues. Germline CDR1 reads MGHRA; CDR2 reads YSYEKL. This CDR3 reads CASSHPIAGGANTGELFF.

The chain joins TRBV12-3 or TRBV12-4 to TRBJ2-3. The CDR3 covers 15 residues. The CDR3: CASSRQITGTDTQYF.

The chain recombines TRBV9 with TRBJ1-1; with no DNA, the TCRdb D assignment of TRBD1 cannot be verified. The V gene's germline CDR1 is SGDLS and CDR2 YYNGEE. This CDR3 comprises 13 residues. This CDR3 reads CASSDQGAAEAFF.

The chain employs TRBV29-1 and TRBJ2-7. This CDR3 comprises 11 residues. Per the germline V gene, CDR1 is SQVTM and CDR2 is ANQGSEA. The CDR3: CSVEDSYEQYF.

The chain links TRBV7-6 to TRBJ2-7; there is no DNA to check the TCRdb D call of TRBD1. The CDR3 runs to 12 residues. Per germline, CDR1 SGHVS and CDR2 FNYEAQ. CDR3: CASRGRDYEQYF. The variable domain in full, with the rest retrieved from reference TRBV7-6 and TRBJ2-7, is GAGVSQSPRYKVTKRGQDVALRCDPISGHVSLYWYRQALGQGPEFLTYFNYEAQQDKSGLPNDRFSAERPEGSISTLTIQRTEQRDSAMYRCASRGRDYEQYFGPGTRLTVT.

V and J are TRBV18 and TRBJ1-1. This CDR3 has 15 residues. The germline V gene has CDR1 KGHSH and CDR2 LQKENI. This chain's CDR3 is CASSREGSMNTEAFF. The full variable domain, with the rest looked up from reference TRBV18 and TRBJ1-1, is NAGVMQNPRHLVRRRGQEARLRCSPMKGHSHVYWYRQLPEEGLKFMVYLQKENIIDESGMPKERFSAEFPKEGPSILRIQQVVRGDSAAYFCASSREGSMNTEAFFGQGTRLTVV.

J is TRBJ2-7 and V is TRBV20-1; absent DNA, TCRdb's TRBD1 call cannot be checked. Germline loops: CDR1 DFQATT, CDR2 SNEGSKA (reference sequence). This CDR3 region has 15 residues. The CDR3 reads CSARAWGGGSYEQYF.

The V gene is TRBV5-5, the J gene TRBJ2-7; TCRdb outputs TRBD2, but without DNA this stays unchecked. In germline, CDR1 is SGHKS, CDR2 YYEKEE (reference sequence). The CDR3 contains 14 residues. CDR3: CASSFSGGHYEQYF.

The chain employs TRBV12-3 or TRBV12-4 and TRBJ2-7. The CDR3 totals 17 residues. CDR3 sequence: CASSLSSAQRRSYEQYF.

The J gene is TRBJ2-1, the V gene TRBV27; TCRdb outputs TRBD1, but without DNA this stays unchecked. Germline assignment: CDR1 MNHEY and CDR2 SMNVEV (reference sequence). This CDR3 region has 13 residues. CDR3 in amino acids: CASSEDSHNEQFF.

V gene TRBV7-9 combines with J gene TRBJ2-7. This CDR3 is 13 amino acids long. From germline, CDR1 is SEHNR and CDR2 FQNEAQ (reference sequence). The CDR3: CASSLGTSYELYF.

This chain links TRBV7-6 with TRBJ1-2; TCRdb's D gene call, TRBD1, goes unchecked for lack of DNA. This CDR3 spans 13 amino acids. The germline gives CDR1 SGHVS, CDR2 FNYEAQ. The CDR3 here is CASSRGASSGYTF.

V is TRBV7-3 and J is TRBJ2-6; TCRdb picks TRBD2, but there is no DNA to check that call. The germline V gene has CDR1 SGHTA and CDR2 FQGTGA. The CDR3 length is 14 residues. CDR3 region: CASTGEAGANVLTF.